The rows below give T cell receptor beta chains drawn from one sample of a study of PD-1 blockade in mismatch repair-deficient tumors. Sequencing used immunoSEQ multiplex PCR; TCRdb keeps in-frame clones, though not all of them. In the table there are about 9,100 clones, around 83% of which are singletons. This specimen was PBMCs, taken 46 weeks after starting pembrolizumab. The receptors come from an adult with mismatch repair-deficient cancer. Both conserved end residues are part of each CDR3. The D gene is left open where the match is weak. Clone size is not always given. Where it is, it says once, few, many or a class for expanded clones.

. | . | TRBJ1-4 | TRBV28 | TGTGCCAGCAGTTATGGCCTCTGGGGCGCAACTAATGAAAAACTGTTTTTT | CASSYGLWGATNEKLFF
. | . | TRBJ2-1 | TRBV28 | TGTGCCAGCACATCTGCGGGGACAGAGCTTTCCTACAATGAGCAGTTCTTC | CASTSAGTELSYNEQFF
TRBD1 | . | TRBJ2-6 | TRBV7-9 | TGTGCCAGCAGCCTGGGACAGGGCATTTTGATCTCTGGGGCCAACGTCCTGACTTTC | CASSLGQGILISGANVLTF
. | . | TRBJ2-3 | TRBV5-1 | TGCGCCAGCAGCATTACAGGCACAGATACGCAGTATTTT | CASSITGTDTQYF
. | once | TRBJ1-2 | TRBV4-1 | TGCGCCAGCAGCCAAGGGGGGGTCCTGGGTATCGGCTACACCTTC | CASSQGGVLGIGYTF
TRBD1 | . | TRBJ1-2 | TRBV18 | TGTGCCAGCTCATCGTTCACAGGGGACTATGGCTACACCTTC | CASSSFTGDYGYTF
. | . | TRBJ1-5 | TRBV4-1 | TGCGCCAGCAGCCGATCGCTGAGTCAGCCCCAGCATTTT | CASSRSLSQPQHF
TRBD1 | . | TRBJ1-2 | TRBV29-1 | TGCAGCGCCGCTACCGACAGGGGGCTTAACTATGGCTACACCTTC | CSAATDRGLNYGYTF
. | . | TRBJ1-2 | TRBV7-2 | TGTGCCAGCAGCTCTCGGGGGGGCACACAAGCGGGCTACACCTTC | CASSSRGGTQAGYTF
TRBD1 | . | TRBJ1-5 | TRBV6-5 | TGTGCCAGCAGTTCCAAGGGACAGCTTCTTAATCAGCCCCAGCATTTT | CASSSKGQLLNQPQHF
TRBD2 | . | TRBJ2-7 | TRBV5-6 | TGTGCCAGCAGCTTATTAGGACTAGCGGGAGGGAACAACGAGCAGTACTTC | CASSLLGLAGGNNEQYF
TRBD2 | . | TRBJ2-6 | TRBV18 | TGTGCCAGCTCACCAACAACCTCTAGCGGGAGGGCCAACGTCCTGACTTTC | CASSPTTSSGRANVLTF
TRBD2 | . | TRBJ2-1 | TRBV2 | TGTGCCAGCAGTCCCGGGGGACTAGCGGGGACGAATGAGCAGTTCTTC | CASSPGGLAGTNEQFF
. | . | TRBJ2-5 | TRBV6-1 | TGTGCCAGCCATGGGAACAGGGGGAGGGACGAGACCCAGTACTTC | CASHGNRGRDETQYF
. | few | TRBJ2-7 | TRBV30 | TGTGCCTGGAGTAGAGGCACCGCGGACGAGCAGTACTTC | CAWSRGTADEQYF
TRBD1 | . | TRBJ2-2 | TRBV28 | TGTGCCAGCAGTCAAACAGGGGGCGGAGGAGAGCTGTTTTTT | CASSQTGGGGELFF
TRBD2 | . | TRBJ2-7 | TRBV18 | TGTGCCAGCTCACCGGAAGCGGGAGGTCCCTACGAGCAGTACTTC | CASSPEAGGPYEQYF
TRBD1 | once | TRBJ2-5 | TRBV5-1 | TGCGCCAGCAGCTTCCGACAGGGGGAAGAGACCCAGTACTTC | CASSFRQGEETQYF
. | . | TRBJ2-3 | TRBV30 | TGTGCCTGGACGACAGGAATAACGGATACGCAGTATTTT | CAWTTGITDTQYF
. | . | TRBJ2-1 | TRBV28 | TGTGCCAGCAGTTTAGGGGGGTCGCTAAGTGAGCAGTTCTTC | CASSLGGSLSEQFF